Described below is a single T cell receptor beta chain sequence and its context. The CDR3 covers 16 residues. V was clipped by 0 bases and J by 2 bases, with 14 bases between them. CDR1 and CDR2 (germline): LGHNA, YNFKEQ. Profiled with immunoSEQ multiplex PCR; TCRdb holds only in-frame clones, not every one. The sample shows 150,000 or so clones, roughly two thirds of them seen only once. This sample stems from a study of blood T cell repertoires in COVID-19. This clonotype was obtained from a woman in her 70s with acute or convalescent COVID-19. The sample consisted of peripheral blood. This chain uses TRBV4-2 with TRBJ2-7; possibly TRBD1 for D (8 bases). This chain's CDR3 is CASSQEAGQVTYEQYF. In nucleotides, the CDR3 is TGTGCCAGCAGCCAAGAAGCGGGACAGGTCACCTACGAGCAGTACTTC.